A selection of T cell receptor beta chains follows, all from one sample in a study of T cells in Graves' hyperthyroidism and ophthalmopathy. MiXCR was run by TCRdb on the multiplex PCR reads, yielding one entry per CDR3 protein. The table lists some 350,000 distinct CDR3 sequences, 25% of them singletons. Sequences were obtained from blood. The receptors derive from a man between 45 and 60 years old with Graves' hyperthyroidism. The CDR3 runs from the conserved cysteine through the conserved F or W. A D gene is named only where the DNA matches it firmly. Rows give clone size only sometimes, using once, few, many, or a class for an expanded clone.

clone size	D gene	V gene	J gene	CDR3 DNA	CDR3 protein
.	TRBD2	TRBV9	TRBJ2-3	TGTGCCAGCAGCGAGTACGGAGCGGGAGGCACAGATACGCAGTATTTT	CASSEYGAGGTDTQYF
few	.	TRBV11-3	TRBJ2-1	TGTGCCAGCAGCTTAGCCAGTCATGAGCAGTTCTTC	CASSLASHEQFF
.	.	TRBV11-2	TRBJ2-7	TGTGCCAGCAGCCAAAAGGGACCTTCCTACGAGCAGTACTTC	CASSQKGPSYEQYF
few	.	TRBV6-1	TRBJ2-7	TGTGCCACACACGACCTGGGAGACAGGAGCTACGAGCAGTACTTC	CATHDLGDRSYEQYF
few	TRBD2	TRBV3-1	TRBJ2-3	TGTGCCAGCAGCCAAGAGACTAGCGGGAGCACAGATACGCAGTATTTT	CASSQETSGSTDTQYF
few	.	TRBV18	TRBJ2-5	TGTGCCAGCTCACCACTGTCGGGCGGCTCCCAAGAGTCCCAGTACTTC	CASSPLSGGSQESQYF
few	.	TRBV29-1	TRBJ2-4	TGCAGCATTGAAAGAGGACGGAAAAACATTCAGTACTTC	CSIERGRKNIQYF
few	TRBD2	TRBV6-5	TRBJ2-1	TGTGCCAGCAGTTACGGGTCGGGAGGATTTGAGCAGTTCTTC	CASSYGSGGFEQFF
.	TRBD2	TRBV30	TRBJ2-7	TGTGCCTGGAGTGCCGGGACTATCTCCTACGAGCAGTACTTC	CAWSAGTISYEQYF
.	.	TRBV6-2/TRBV6-3	TRBJ1-2	TGTGCCAGCAGTTACTCTCCAGGGAACTATGGCTACACCTTC	CASSYSPGNYGYTF
many	TRBD1	TRBV18	TRBJ1-5	TGTGCCAGCTCACCCGACAGGGTCGACAATCAGCCCCAGCATTTT	CASSPDRVDNQPQHF
few	TRBD2	TRBV7-3	TRBJ2-1	TGTGCCAGCAGCTCTAGCGGGGTCAGCTCCTACAATGAGCAGTTCTTC	CASSSSGVSSYNEQFF
many	TRBD2	TRBV20-1	TRBJ2-7	TGCAGTGTTCTTCCGACTAGCGGGACCGACGAGCAGTACTTC	CSVLPTSGTDEQYF
few	.	TRBV2	TRBJ1-2	TGTGCCAGCAGTGGCTTACAGCCCTATGGCTACACCTTC	CASSGLQPYGYTF
.	TRBD2	TRBV12-3/TRBV12-4	TRBJ2-3	TGTGCCAGCACTCTAGCGGGGTTATCAGATACGCAGTATTTT	CASTLAGLSDTQYF
.	TRBD2	TRBV4-2	TRBJ2-2	TGTGCCAGCAGCCAAGCTTTTTGGGGGCGGGAGGGACCAGGAGGGGAGCTGTTTTTT	CASSQAFWGREGPGGELFF
.	.	TRBV20-1	TRBJ1-5	TGCAGTGCTAGAGATAGGGGCCGCGCAAGGCCCCAGCATTTT	CSARDRGRARPQHF
many	TRBD1	TRBV6-1	TRBJ2-5	TGTGCCAGCAGTGCGGGACAGGGGCTGCGAGAGACCCAGTACTTC	CASSAGQGLRETQYF
.	TRBD2	TRBV19	TRBJ2-2	TGTGCCAGTACCTCCCCGGGACTAGCGGGAGACACCGGGGAGCTGTTTTTT	CASTSPGLAGDTGELFF
.	.	TRBV13	TRBJ2-5	TGTGCCAGCAGCTTAGGCCTGGCACCCCAAGAGACCCAGTACTTC	CASSLGLAPQETQYF
.	TRBD2	TRBV20-1	TRBJ2-7	TGCAGTGCTAGAACGACTAGCGGGAGTTCAGTGCAGTACTTC	CSARTTSGSSVQYF
.	TRBD1	TRBV12-5	TRBJ2-2	TGTGCTAGTGGTTTAATCGTGACAGGGGGCATCGGGGAGCTGTTTTTT	CASGLIVTGGIGELFF
many	.	TRBV28	TRBJ2-3	TGTGCCAGCAGTTTTGGCGCTTATAGCATGGATACGCAGTATTTT	CASSFGAYSMDTQYF
.	.	TRBV19	TRBJ1-1	TGTGCCAGTAGGGGGGGGACGGCGAACACTGAAGCTTTCTTT	CASRGGTANTEAFF
few	.	TRBV15	TRBJ2-3	TGTGCCACCCGCAGAGATCCAGGAGGGGCCACAGATACGCAGTATTTT	CATRRDPGGATDTQYF
many	TRBD1	TRBV7-3	TRBJ2-2	TGTGCCAGCAGTCAAGACAGGGCCGGGGAGCTGTTTTTT	CASSQDRAGELFF
.	.	TRBV4-1	TRBJ2-7	TGCGCCAGCAGCCAAGATGGTCCCACCCCAGGGGACGAGCAGTACTTC	CASSQDGPTPGDEQYF
.	TRBD2	TRBV4-2	TRBJ2-2	TGTGCCAGCAGCCAAGATGAAAGGCGGGAGGGCCGCTTATCCGCCGGGGAGCTGTTTTTT	CASSQDERREGRLSAGELFF
.	TRBD2	TRBV20-1	TRBJ2-1	TGCAGTGCTAGAGTTAGCGGGAGAGTATACAATGAGCAGTTCTTC	CSARVSGRVYNEQFF
.	.	TRBV28	TRBJ1-5	TGTGCCAGCTACCCTGGGGGGAATCAGCCCCAGCATTTT	CASYPGGNQPQHF
many	.	TRBV7-8	TRBJ2-7	TGTGCCAGCAGCCCAGGGGGGTACGAGCAGTACTTC	CASSPGGYEQYF
.	.	TRBV5-1	TRBJ1-5	TGCGCCAGCAGCCCGGACACCTCCAATCAGCCCCAGCATTTT	CASSPDTSNQPQHF
few	TRBD1	TRBV2	TRBJ2-7	TGTGCCAGCATTGGACAGGGGAACGAGCAGTACTTC	CASIGQGNEQYF
.	TRBD2	TRBV5-1	TRBJ2-1	TGCGCCAGCAGCCCGGGACTAGCGGGATATCTCAATGAGCAGTTCTTC	CASSPGLAGYLNEQFF
many	.	TRBV7-8	TRBJ2-1	TGTGCCAGCAGCTTCCGACTCCGGGACGCCAATGAGCAGTTCTTC	CASSFRLRDANEQFF
.	TRBD2	TRBV6-1	TRBJ2-1	TGTGCCGTACACCCTAGCGGTTCTTACAATGAGCAGTTCTTC	CAVHPSGSYNEQFF
.	.	TRBV28	TRBJ2-1	TGTGCCAGCAGCCAAAGGTTCAATGAGCAGTTCTTC	CASSQRFNEQFF
many	.	TRBV27	TRBJ2-7	TGTGCCAGCAGTTTTCGGAGCGACTCCTACGAGCAGTACTTC	CASSFRSDSYEQYF
large	TRBD1	TRBV11-1	TRBJ2-5	TGTGCCAGCAGCTTACTGGGACAGACCCGCCAAGAGACCCAGTACTTC	CASSLLGQTRQETQYF
.	.	TRBV7-8	TRBJ2-7	TGTGCCAGCAGAACTAAGGGGGGAGAGTACTTC	CASRTKGGEYF
few	.	TRBV30	TRBJ2-7	TGTGCCTGGAGTGTACAGGAATCCTACGAGCAGTACTTC	CAWSVQESYEQYF
few	.	TRBV11-2	TRBJ2-1	TGTGCCAGCAGCCCCGGGACCCCTTTACAGTTCTTC	CASSPGTPLQFF
many	TRBD1	TRBV28	TRBJ2-2	TGTGCCAGCAGTTGGGACAGGGGGTTCACCGGGGAGCTGTTTTTT	CASSWDRGFTGELFF
few	.	TRBV3-1	TRBJ1-1	TGTGCCAGCTGTACAGGGTCCCAGGCGGGCACTGAAGCTTTCTTT	CASCTGSQAGTEAFF
few	.	TRBV7-9	TRBJ2-5	TGTGCCAGCAGATTAAATTGGGAGACCCAGTACTTC	CASRLNWETQYF
.	.	TRBV28	TRBJ2-2	TGTGCCAGCAGTGTGTACAACACCGGGGAGCTGTTTTTT	CASSVYNTGELFF
.	.	TRBV7-9	TRBJ1-1	TGTGCCAGCAGCTTAGTTGCGGGGGTGAACACTGAAGCTTTCTTT	CASSLVAGVNTEAFF
.	TRBD2	TRBV28	TRBJ2-1	TGTGCCAGCAGTTTATTGGCTAGCGGGAGGATGAATGAGCAGTCCTTC	CASSLLASGRMNEQSF
.	.	TRBV20-1	TRBJ2-7	TGCAGTGCTAACGGGTTCTACGAGCAGTACTTC	CSANGFYEQYF
.	.	TRBV12-3/TRBV12-4	TRBJ2-1	TGTGCCAGCACCCGTGATCGGGCAGCGGGTCATGAGCAGTTCTTC	CASTRDRAAGHEQFF
few	.	TRBV29-1	TRBJ2-7	TGCAGCGTTGGGGACACCTCCTACGAGCAGTACTTC	CSVGDTSYEQYF
.	TRBD2	TRBV3-1	TRBJ2-2	TGTGCCAGCAGCCGTGGGACTAGCGGGAGCAACACGGGCACCGGGGAGCTGTTTTTT	CASSRGTSGSNTGTGELFF
.	.	TRBV28	TRBJ2-5	TGTGCCAGCAGTTGGCCCCAAGAGACCCAGTACTTC	CASSWPQETQYF
.	TRBD1	TRBV27	TRBJ1-5	TGTGCCAGCAGTATGGACAGGGGCAACAATCAGCCCCAGCATTTT	CASSMDRGNNQPQHF